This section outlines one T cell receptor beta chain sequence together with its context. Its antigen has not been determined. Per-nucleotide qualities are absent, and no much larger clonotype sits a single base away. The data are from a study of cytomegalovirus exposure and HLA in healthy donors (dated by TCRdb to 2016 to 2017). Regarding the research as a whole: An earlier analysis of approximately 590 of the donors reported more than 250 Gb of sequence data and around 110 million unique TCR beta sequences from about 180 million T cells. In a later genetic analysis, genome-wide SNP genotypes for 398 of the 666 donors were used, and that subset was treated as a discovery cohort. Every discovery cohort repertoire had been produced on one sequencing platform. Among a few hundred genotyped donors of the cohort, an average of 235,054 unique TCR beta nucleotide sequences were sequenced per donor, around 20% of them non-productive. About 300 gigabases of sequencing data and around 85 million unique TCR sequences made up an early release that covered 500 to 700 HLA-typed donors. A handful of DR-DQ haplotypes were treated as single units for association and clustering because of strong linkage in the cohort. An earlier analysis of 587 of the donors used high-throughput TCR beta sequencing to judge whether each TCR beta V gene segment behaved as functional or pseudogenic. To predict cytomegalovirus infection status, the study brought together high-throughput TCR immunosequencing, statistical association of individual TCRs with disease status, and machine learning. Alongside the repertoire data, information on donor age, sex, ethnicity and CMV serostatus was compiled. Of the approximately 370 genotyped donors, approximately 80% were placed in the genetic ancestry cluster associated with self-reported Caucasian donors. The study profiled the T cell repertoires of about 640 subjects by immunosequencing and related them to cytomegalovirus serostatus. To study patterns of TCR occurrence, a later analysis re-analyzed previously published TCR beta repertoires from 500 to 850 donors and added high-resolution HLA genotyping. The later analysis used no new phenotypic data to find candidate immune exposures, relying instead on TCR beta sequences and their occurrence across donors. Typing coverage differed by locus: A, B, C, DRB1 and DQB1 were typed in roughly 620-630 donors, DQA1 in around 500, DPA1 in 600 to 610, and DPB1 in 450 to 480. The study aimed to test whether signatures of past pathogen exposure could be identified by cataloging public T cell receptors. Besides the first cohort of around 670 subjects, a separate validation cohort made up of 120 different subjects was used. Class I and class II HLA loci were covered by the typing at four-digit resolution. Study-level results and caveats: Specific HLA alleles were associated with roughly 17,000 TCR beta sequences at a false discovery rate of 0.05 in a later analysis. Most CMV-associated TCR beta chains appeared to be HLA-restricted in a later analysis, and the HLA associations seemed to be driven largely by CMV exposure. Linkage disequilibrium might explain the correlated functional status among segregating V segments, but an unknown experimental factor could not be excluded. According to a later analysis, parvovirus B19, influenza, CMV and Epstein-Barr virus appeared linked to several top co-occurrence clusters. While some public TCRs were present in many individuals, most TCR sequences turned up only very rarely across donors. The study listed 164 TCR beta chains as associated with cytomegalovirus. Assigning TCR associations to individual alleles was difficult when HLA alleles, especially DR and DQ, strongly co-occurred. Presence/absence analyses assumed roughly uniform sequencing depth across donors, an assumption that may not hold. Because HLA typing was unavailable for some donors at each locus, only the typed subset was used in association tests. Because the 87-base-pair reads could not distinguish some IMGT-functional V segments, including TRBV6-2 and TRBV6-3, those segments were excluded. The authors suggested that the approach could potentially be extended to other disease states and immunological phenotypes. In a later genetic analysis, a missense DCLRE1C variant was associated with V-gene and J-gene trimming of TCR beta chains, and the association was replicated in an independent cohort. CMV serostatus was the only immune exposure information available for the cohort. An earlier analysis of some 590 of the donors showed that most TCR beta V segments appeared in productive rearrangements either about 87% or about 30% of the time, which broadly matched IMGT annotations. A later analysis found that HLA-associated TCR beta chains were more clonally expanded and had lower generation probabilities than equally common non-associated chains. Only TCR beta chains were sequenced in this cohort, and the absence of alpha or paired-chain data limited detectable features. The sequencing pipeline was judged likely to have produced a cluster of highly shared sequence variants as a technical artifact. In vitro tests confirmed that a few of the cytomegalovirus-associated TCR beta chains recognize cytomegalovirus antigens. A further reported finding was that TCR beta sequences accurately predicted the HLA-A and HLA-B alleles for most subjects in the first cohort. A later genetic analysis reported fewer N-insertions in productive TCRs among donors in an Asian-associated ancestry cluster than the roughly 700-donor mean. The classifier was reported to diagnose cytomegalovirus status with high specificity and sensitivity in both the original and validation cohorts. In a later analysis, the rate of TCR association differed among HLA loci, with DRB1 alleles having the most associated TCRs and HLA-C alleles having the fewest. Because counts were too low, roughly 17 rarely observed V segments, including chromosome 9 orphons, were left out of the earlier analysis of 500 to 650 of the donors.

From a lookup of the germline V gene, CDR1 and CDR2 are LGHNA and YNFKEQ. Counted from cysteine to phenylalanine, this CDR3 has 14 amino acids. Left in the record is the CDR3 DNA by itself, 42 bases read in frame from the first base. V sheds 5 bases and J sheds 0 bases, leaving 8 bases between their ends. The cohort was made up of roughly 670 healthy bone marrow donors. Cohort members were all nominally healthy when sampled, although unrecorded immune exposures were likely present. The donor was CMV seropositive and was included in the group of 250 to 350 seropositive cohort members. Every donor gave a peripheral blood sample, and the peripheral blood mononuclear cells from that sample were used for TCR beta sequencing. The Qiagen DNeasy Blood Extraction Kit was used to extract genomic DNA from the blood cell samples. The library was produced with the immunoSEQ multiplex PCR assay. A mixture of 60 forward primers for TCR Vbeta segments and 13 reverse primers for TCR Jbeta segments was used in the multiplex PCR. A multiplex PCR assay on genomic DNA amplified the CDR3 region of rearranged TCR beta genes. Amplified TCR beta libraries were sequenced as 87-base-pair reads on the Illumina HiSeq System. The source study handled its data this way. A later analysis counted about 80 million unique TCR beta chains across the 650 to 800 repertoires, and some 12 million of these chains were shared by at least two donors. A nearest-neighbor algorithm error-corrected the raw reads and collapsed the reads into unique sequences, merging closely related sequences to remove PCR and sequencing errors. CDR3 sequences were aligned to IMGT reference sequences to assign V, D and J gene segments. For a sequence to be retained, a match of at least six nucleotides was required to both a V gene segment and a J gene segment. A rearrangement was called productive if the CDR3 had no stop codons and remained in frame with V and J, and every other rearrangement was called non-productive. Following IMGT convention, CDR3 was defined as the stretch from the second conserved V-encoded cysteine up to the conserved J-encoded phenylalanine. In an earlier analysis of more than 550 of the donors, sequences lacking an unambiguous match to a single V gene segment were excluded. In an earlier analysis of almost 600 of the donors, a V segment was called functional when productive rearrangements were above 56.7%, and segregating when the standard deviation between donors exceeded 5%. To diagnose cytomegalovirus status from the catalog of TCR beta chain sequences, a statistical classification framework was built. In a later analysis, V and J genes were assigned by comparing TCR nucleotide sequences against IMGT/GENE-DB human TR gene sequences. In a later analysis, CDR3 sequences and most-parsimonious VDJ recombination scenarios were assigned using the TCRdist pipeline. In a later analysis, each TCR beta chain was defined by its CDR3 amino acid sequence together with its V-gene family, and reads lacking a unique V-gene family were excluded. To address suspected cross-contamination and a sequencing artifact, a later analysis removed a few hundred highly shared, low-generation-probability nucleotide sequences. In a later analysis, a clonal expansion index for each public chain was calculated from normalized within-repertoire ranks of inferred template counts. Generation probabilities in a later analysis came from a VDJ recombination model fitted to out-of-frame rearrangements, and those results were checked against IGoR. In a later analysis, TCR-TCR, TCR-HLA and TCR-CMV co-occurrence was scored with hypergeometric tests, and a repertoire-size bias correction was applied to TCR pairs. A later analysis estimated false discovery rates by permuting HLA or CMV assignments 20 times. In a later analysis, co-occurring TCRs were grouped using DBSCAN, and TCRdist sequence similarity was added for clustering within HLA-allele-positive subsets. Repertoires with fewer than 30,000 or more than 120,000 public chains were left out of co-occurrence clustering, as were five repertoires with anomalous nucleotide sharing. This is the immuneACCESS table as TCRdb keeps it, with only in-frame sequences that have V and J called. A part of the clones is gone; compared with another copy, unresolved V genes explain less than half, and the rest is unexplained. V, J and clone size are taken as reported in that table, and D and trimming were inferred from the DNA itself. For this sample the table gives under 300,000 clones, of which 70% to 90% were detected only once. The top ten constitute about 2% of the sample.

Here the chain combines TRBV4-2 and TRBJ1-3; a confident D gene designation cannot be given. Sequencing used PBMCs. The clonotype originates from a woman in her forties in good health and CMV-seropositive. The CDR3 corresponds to CASSVASSGNTIYF. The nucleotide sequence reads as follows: TGTGCCAGCAGCGTCGCCAGCTCTGGAAACACCATATATTTT.